The next 30 T cell receptor beta chains were all read from a single sample in a study of T cells in Graves' hyperthyroidism and ophthalmopathy. RNA transcripts provided the source from which TCR beta CDR3 regions were amplified. A set of HTBI primers served as the primers for a first-round RT-PCR of the TCR CDR3. TCRdb reanalysed the multiplex PCR reads using MiXCR and keeps one entry per CDR3 protein. The table records 660,000 or so distinct CDR3 sequences, less than 25% of them present only once. The sample comprised blood. The receptors were gathered from a man aged 30 to 39 with Graves' ophthalmopathy.

This rearrangement joins TRBV28 to TRBJ2-5; 8 bases line up with TRBD2. Germline-derived CDR1 and CDR2 are MDHEN and SYDVKM. V shed 3 bases and J 7 bases; nucleotides not matched to a gene: 7. The CDR3 is made up of 14 amino acids. CDR3 amino acids: CASSFRSGAGTQYF. CDR3 DNA: TGTGCCAGCAGTTTCCGTAGCGGGGCGGGGACCCAGTACTTC.

This clonotype was detected a few times. The chain recombines TRBV12-3 or TRBV12-4 with TRBJ2-4, with D perhaps assigned TRBD1 or TRBD2 (5 bases each). The CDR3 runs 12 residues. With 5 bases removed from V and 9 bases from J, the gap between germline ends came to 11 bases. CDR3 coding DNA: TGTGCCAGCAGTACTCGAGGGGCCATTCAGTACTTC. Translated: CASSTRGAIQYF.

This clonotype was counted at least ten times. The V call is TRBV28, the J call TRBJ2-3; possible D gene TRBD2, 6 bases. The germline V gene has CDR1 MDHEN and CDR2 SYDVKM. The V end was cut by 3 bases, the J end by 3 bases, with 13 bases between. The length of the CDR3 is 15 residues. DNA for the CDR3: TGTGCCAGCAGTTTGTCACGGGAGATTACAGATACGCAGTATTTT. Amino acid sequence: CASSLSREITDTQYF.

This clonotype was counted only a few times. This sequence joins TRBV5-5 and TRBJ1-1; D gene unclear. This CDR3 is 14 amino acids long. Per germline, CDR1 SGHKS and CDR2 YYEKEE (reference sequence). The V gene lost 1 base and the J gene lost 4 bases, with 11 bases spanning the gap. The CDR3 loop is CASSLRVLTTEAFF. The CDR3 DNA reads TGTGCCAGCAGCTTGAGGGTTCTAACCACTGAAGCTTTCTTT. The variable domain in full, with the rest retrieved from reference TRBV5-5 and TRBJ1-1, is DAGVTQSPTHLIKTRGQQVTLRCSPISGHKSVSWYQQVLGQGPQFIFQYYEKEERGRGNFPDRFSARQFPNYSSELNVNALLLGDSALYLCASSLRVLTTEAFFGQGTRLTVV.

This rearrangement joins TRBV28 to TRBJ2-2; 8 positions match TRBD2. The CDR3 runs to 14 residues. CDR1 and CDR2 from the germline V gene are MDHEN and SYDVKM. The trim removed 9 bases at V and 3 bases at J, leaving 6 bases unmatched. CDR3 region: CASSTSDDTGELFF. The CDR3 region has the DNA TGTGCCAGTTCGACTAGCGATGACACCGGGGAGCTGTTTTTT.

The chain has TRBV18 and TRBJ2-1; TRBD2 aligns across 7 bases. From germline, CDR1 is KGHSH and CDR2 LQKENI. V lost 4 bases and J lost 9; bases outside the gene matches: 9. The CDR3 loop spans 14 amino acids. CDR3 amino acids: CASSLREAPGEQFF. CDR3 DNA sequence: TGTGCCAGCTCACTTCGGGAGGCTCCGGGTGAGCAGTTCTTC.

The chain recombines TRBV11-2 with TRBJ2-3; 11 nucleotides line up with TRBD2. Looked up from germline, CDR1 is SGHAT and CDR2 is FQNNGV. The ends lost 1 base at V and 4 bases at J; junction bases unmatched: 7. CDR3 length: 17 amino acids. CDR3 nucleotides: TGTGCCAGCAGCTTAGGGATAGCGGGAGGGCTCCCAGATACGCAGTATTTT. Residues: CASSLGIAGGLPDTQYF. Combining the CDR3 with reference TRBV11-2 and TRBJ2-3 gives the whole variable domain EAGVAQSPRYKIIEKRQSVAFWCNPISGHATLYWYQQILGQGPKLLIQFQNNGVVDDSQLPKDRFSAERLKGVDSTLKIQPAKLEDSAVYLCASSLGIAGGLPDTQYFGPGTRLTVL.

This clonotype was seen repeatedly, ten times or more. This chain links TRBV28 with TRBJ2-5; tentatively, D is TRBD1 or TRBD2 (5 bases each). CDR3 length: 14 amino acids. Germline-derived CDR1 and CDR2 are MDHEN and SYDVKM. V gave up 2 bases and J gave up 5 bases, with 12 bases separating them. CDR3 loop: CASSLASWGETQYF. CDR3 nucleotides: TGTGCCAGCAGTTTAGCTTCTTGGGGGGAGACCCAGTACTTC.

In its sample, this clonotype was seen many times. V usage is TRBV11-2 and J usage is TRBJ2-4; TRBD2 agrees at 7 bases. From germline, CDR1 is SGHAT and CDR2 FQNNGV. The CDR3 is 16 amino acids. Trimming took 1 base from V and 9 from J; bases not matched to a gene: 12. The CDR3 bases are TGTGCCAGCAGCTTAGGGGCTACTCCGGGGGGTACCATTCAGTACTTC. This sequence encodes CASSLGATPGGTIQYF.

The chain is built from TRBV20-1 and TRBJ2-7, with a weak D call TRBD2 (5 bases). The CDR3 runs 13 residues. From germline, CDR1 is DFQATT and CDR2 SNEGSKA (reference sequence). With 5 bases removed from V and 2 bases from J, the gap between germline ends came to 13 bases. The CDR3 nucleotides are TGCAGTGCTCCCCGCAGCGGTACCTACGAGCAGTACTTC. This gives the protein CSAPRSGTYEQYF.

This clonotype has at least ten counts. The genes are TRBV2 and TRBJ2-3; 12 bases fit TRBD2. CDR1 is SNHLY and CDR2 is FYNNEI in the germline V gene. The CDR3 runs to 16 residues. J was trimmed by 4 bases and V by 6 bases; bases with no gene match: 8. The CDR3 spells CASRSGTSGFADTQYF. The CDR3 region has the DNA TGTGCCAGCAGATCCGGGACTAGCGGGTTCGCAGATACGCAGTATTTT.

In this sample, this clonotype turned up many times. The chain uses TRBV11-3 and TRBJ2-7; D is unclear. The V and J ends lost 5 bases and 7 bases respectively, with 18 bases between them. The V gene's germline CDR1 is SGHNT and CDR2 YENEEA. This CDR3 comprises 14 residues. CDR3 loop: CASSVESVHWEQYF. The CDR3 DNA is TGTGCCAGCAGCGTGGAAAGCGTCCATTGGGAGCAGTACTTC.

DNA for the CDR3: TGTGCCAGCAGGAGGACAGCCCTCTCTGGAAACACCATATATTTT. Translating it yields CASRRTALSGNTIYF. The chain uses TRBV2 and TRBJ1-3; a possible D gene is TRBD1 (6 bases). CDR3 length: 15 residues. The germline gives CDR1 SNHLY, CDR2 FYNNEI. V was shortened by 6 bases and J by 0 bases, with 12 bases between the two germline ends.

The rearrangement uses TRBV7-2 and TRBJ1-4; D remains ambiguous. The CDR3 length is 14 residues. Per germline, CDR1 SGHTA and CDR2 FQGNSA. With 1 base removed from V and 5 bases from J, the gap between germline ends came to 8 bases. The CDR3 DNA follows: TGTGCCAGCAGCTTAGATTACGCGAATGAAAAACTGTTTTTT. The encoded protein is CASSLDYANEKLFF.

Ten or more counts support this clonotype. This chain uses TRBV30 with TRBJ2-1; D ambiguous. This CDR3 is 11 amino acids long. Germline V CDR1 and CDR2: GTSNPN, SVGIG (reference sequence). Trimming took off 2 bases at V and 6 bases at J, with 5 bases between the two ends. The CDR3 loop is CAWSSSNEQFF. The CDR3 DNA sequence: TGTGCCTGGAGTTCGAGCAATGAGCAGTTCTTC.

This clonotype turned up a few times. This sequence joins TRBV20-1 and TRBJ2-2; the match to TRBD1 covers 7 bases. The V gene end was trimmed by 0 bases and the J gene end by 7 bases; junction bases not matched to a gene: 14. The CDR3 extends over 17 amino acids. Germline CDR1 DFQATT, CDR2 SNEGSKA (reference sequence). The CDR3 spells CSARDRAQGLRSGELFF. Written as DNA, the CDR3 is TGCAGTGCTAGAGATCGGGCACAGGGGCTAAGAAGCGGGGAGCTGTTTTTT.

This clonotype was seen many times. This chain joins TRBV28 and TRBJ1-1; no definite D call. Germline values: CDR1 MDHEN, CDR2 SYDVKM. The CDR3 loop spans 10 amino acids. V was trimmed by 8 bases and J by 3 bases, leaving 4 bases between them. The CDR3 DNA reads as TGTGCCAGCGGGGACACTGAAGCTTTCTTT. It codes for CASGDTEAFF. The full variable domain, in which reference TRBV28 and TRBJ1-1 provide the parts outside the CDR3, is DVKVTQSSRYLVKRTGEKVFLECVQDMDHENMFWYRQDPGLGLRLIYFSYDVKMKEKGDIPEGYSVSREKKERFSLILESASTNQTSMYLCASGDTEAFFGQGTRLTVV.

This clonotype appeared a few times. The rearrangement uses TRBV7-2 and TRBJ2-6; 9 positions match TRBD1. Trimming took 1 base from V and 0 from J; bases not matched to a gene: 4. Per germline, CDR1 SGHTA and CDR2 FQGNSA. This CDR3 contains 18 residues. The chain's CDR3 is CASSLVGTGSSGANVLTF. The CDR3 bases are TGTGCCAGCAGCTTAGTGGGGACAGGGAGCTCTGGGGCCAACGTCCTGACTTTC. Complete variable domain (other parts from reference TRBV7-2 and TRBJ2-6): GAGVSQSPSNKVTEKGKDVELRCDPISGHTALYWYRQSLGQGLEFLIYFQGNSAPDKSGLPSDRFSAERTGGSVSTLTIQRTQQEDSAVYLCASSLVGTGSSGANVLTFGAGSRLTVL.

This clonotype was counted ten times or more. V usage is TRBV5-8 and J usage is TRBJ2-2; TRBD1 might be the D (6 bases). The germline V gene has CDR1 SGHTS and CDR2 YDEGEE. The CDR3 is 13 residues long. The V end lost 1 base, the J end lost 6 bases, and 7 bases lay between the germline ends. CDR3 region: CASSLSGAGELFF. The DNA for the CDR3 is TGTGCCAGCAGCTTGTCAGGGGCCGGGGAGCTGTTTTTT. The variable domain in full, completed from reference TRBV5-8 and TRBJ2-2, reads EAGVTQSPTHLIKTRGQQATLRCSPISGHTSVYWYQQALGLGLQFLLWYDEGEERNRGNFPPRFSGRQFPNYSSELNVNALELEDSALYLCASSLSGAGELFFGEGSRLTVL.

This clonotype has more than one count but fewer than ten. The chain is built from TRBV29-1 and TRBJ2-7, with a possible D match to TRBD1 (6 bases). V was shortened by 1 base and J by 2 bases, with 15 bases between the two germline ends. CDR1 and CDR2 (germline): SQVTM, ANQGSEA. CDR3 length: 15 residues. The CDR3 nucleotides read TGCAGCGTTGAAGGGTCATCGGACAGCGCCTACGAGCAGTACTTC. It is translated as CSVEGSSDSAYEQYF.

This clonotype was seen only a few times. The chain uses TRBV5-6 and TRBJ1-6; TRBD1 agrees at 9 bases. The junction had 4 bases not matched to a gene; V was cut back by 4 bases and J by 8 bases. CDR1 and CDR2 from the germline V gene are SGHDT and YYEEEE. The CDR3 spans 14 residues. The CDR3 spells CASSPGDRDSPLHF. The DNA of the CDR3 is TGTGCCAGCAGCCCGGGGGACAGGGATTCACCCCTCCACTTT.

CDR3 nucleotide sequence: TGTGCCAGTAGTAGATGGACACGAACTGACTATGGCTACACCTTC. Amino acids: CASSRWTRTDYGYTF. The V and J genes are TRBV19 and TRBJ1-2; tentative D call: TRBD1 (5 bases). CDR3 length equals 15 residues. Trimming pared 4 bases from V and 3 bases from J, leaving 15 bases between. From germline, CDR1 is LNHDA and CDR2 SQIVND (reference sequence).

The genes are TRBV29-1 and TRBJ2-7, with TRBD2 matching over 7 bases. Germline values: CDR1 SQVTM, CDR2 ANQGSEA. The V and J ends lost 6 bases and 3 bases, in that order; junction bases with no gene match: 8. The CDR3 contains 13 residues. CDR3 sequence reads: CSVLGGSDYEQYF. CDR3 DNA: TGCAGCGTCCTCGGCGGGAGTGACTACGAGCAGTACTTC.

This chain uses TRBV18 with TRBJ2-5; D may be TRBD1 or TRBD2 (5 bases each). The V gene's germline CDR1 is KGHSH and CDR2 LQKENI. With 8 bases removed from V and 2 bases from J, the gap between germline ends came to 21 bases. The CDR3 contains 16 residues. This CDR3 reads CASPAPPGRLQETQYF. CDR3 nucleotides: TGTGCCAGCCCCGCCCCCCCGGGACGTCTACAAGAGACCCAGTACTTC.

This clonotype was recorded at least ten times. The rearrangement joins TRBV28 to TRBJ1-2, with D possibly matching TRBD1 (5 bases). This CDR3 spans 15 amino acids. Trimming took off 5 bases at V and 3 bases at J, with 16 bases between the two ends. Germline lookup yields CDR1 MDHEN and CDR2 SYDVKM. The CDR3 DNA reads TGTGCCAGCAGTCCCCCCGGAGGGGAGGACTATGGCTACACCTTC. This gives the protein CASSPPGGEDYGYTF.

This sequence joins TRBV4-1 and TRBJ2-7; 8 bases agree with TRBD2. The CDR3 runs 13 residues. After removal of 4 bases from V and 5 bases from J, the junction contained 4 bases not matched to a gene. CDR1 and CDR2 (germline): MGHRA, YSYEKL. Written as DNA, the CDR3 is TGCGCCAGCAGCCCCGGGAGGGGTGACGAGCAGTACTTC. Amino acid sequence: CASSPGRGDEQYF.

This clonotype was counted many times. The V call is TRBV20-1, the J call TRBJ1-1; D call uncertain. The CDR3 contains 15 residues. Germline V gene sequence: CDR1 DFQATT, CDR2 SNEGSKA (reference sequence). The V end lost 0 bases, the J end lost 1 base, and 12 bases lay between the germline ends. CDR3 sequence: CSARDREGKNTEAFF. DNA of the CDR3: TGCAGTGCTAGAGATCGAGAGGGAAAGAACACTGAAGCTTTCTTT.

J is TRBJ2-7 and V is TRBV5-1; 11 nucleotides agree with TRBD2. Germline V gives CDR1 SGHRS, CDR2 YFSETQ. Unmatched junction bases numbered 9, after V lost 4 bases and J lost 6 bases. The CDR3 runs 15 residues. CDR3 in amino acids: CASSPGTSGASEQYF. The DNA for the CDR3 is TGCGCCAGCAGCCCCGGGACTAGCGGTGCCTCCGAGCAGTACTTC.

This clonotype was counted many times. The gene calls are TRBV27 and TRBJ2-7; perhaps TRBD2 as D (6 bases). The V and J ends lost 6 bases and 0 bases respectively, with 15 bases between them. There are 15 residues in the CDR3. Germline-derived CDR1 and CDR2 are MNHEY and SMNVEV (reference sequence). As DNA, the CDR3 is TGTGCCAGCAGGGGACCGGGGGTAAGCTCCTACGAGCAGTACTTC. This translates into CASRGPGVSSYEQYF.

On this clonotype itself: A read error may be the cause here, since a much bigger clone is one base away. V gene TRBV3-1 combines with J gene TRBJ1-1; D ambiguous. The germline CDR1 and CDR2 sequences are LGHDT and YNNKEL (reference sequence). The CDR3 is 11 amino acids. The CDR3 bases are TGTGCCAGCGGCCAAAACAGTGCAGCTTTCTTT. Protein product: CASGQNSAAFF.